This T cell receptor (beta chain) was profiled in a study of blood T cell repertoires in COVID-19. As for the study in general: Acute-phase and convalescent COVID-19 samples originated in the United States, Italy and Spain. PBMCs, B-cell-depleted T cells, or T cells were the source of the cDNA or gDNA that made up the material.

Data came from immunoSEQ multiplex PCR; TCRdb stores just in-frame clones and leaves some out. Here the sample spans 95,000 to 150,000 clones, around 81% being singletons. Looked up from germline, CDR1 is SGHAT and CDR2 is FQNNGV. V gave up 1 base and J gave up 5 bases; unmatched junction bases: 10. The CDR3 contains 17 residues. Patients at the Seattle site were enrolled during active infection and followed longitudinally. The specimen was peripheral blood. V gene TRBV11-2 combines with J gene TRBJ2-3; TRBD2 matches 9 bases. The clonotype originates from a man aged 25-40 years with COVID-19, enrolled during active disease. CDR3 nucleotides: TGTGCCAGCAGCTTAGTGGGTAGCGGGAGCACGAGAGATACGCAGTATTTT. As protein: CASSLVGSGSTRDTQYF.